Shown below are 6 T cell receptor beta chains from a single sample sequenced in a study of CXCR3-negative and CXCR3-positive naive CD8 T cells. The authors made the TRB cDNA libraries by 5' RACE using UMI labels. TCRdb re-called the 5' RACE reads, yielding one record per CDR3 amino acid sequence without DNA. Its listing shows 75,000 to 100,000 distinct CDR3 sequences. Sequencing was performed on naive CXCR3- CD8+ T cells from blood. The subset is: CD45RO-CCR7+CD27+CD95- naive CD8+ T cells lacking CXCR3 (TNR3-). These receptors came from a human donor in good health. Some clones in this sample may be carry-over from other donors' samples.

The chain couples TRBV6-2 or TRBV6-3 to TRBJ2-1; TCRdb selects TRBD1, and the lack of DNA leaves this call unchecked. The germline CDR1 and CDR2 sequences are MNHEY and SVGEGT. This CDR3 comprises 14 residues. The CDR3: CASSPGTAYNEQFF.

This rearrangement joins TRBV5-5 to TRBJ1-5; TCRdb's assignment of TRBD1 cannot be checked, as there is no DNA. Looked up from germline, CDR1 is SGHKS and CDR2 is YYEKEE (reference sequence). The CDR3 is made up of 13 amino acids. CDR3 amino acids: CASSLRDNQPQHF.

This chain uses TRBV29-1 with TRBJ1-2; TCRdb proposes TRBD1, but this gene call is untestable without DNA. The V gene's germline CDR1 is SQVTM and CDR2 ANQGSEA. The CDR3 sequence is 12 residues long. CDR3 residues: CSLDRGRDGYTF. Full variable domain (outside the CDR3, taken from reference TRBV29-1 and TRBJ1-2): SAVISQKPSRDICQRGTSLTIQCQVDSQVTMMFWYRQQPGQSLTLIATANQGSEATYESGFVIDKFPISRPNLTFSTLTVSNMSPEDSSIYLCSLDRGRDGYTFGSGTRLTVV.

The rearrangement joins TRBV7-6 to TRBJ2-7; lacking DNA, the TRBD1 call made by TCRdb goes unchecked. Germline V gene data show CDR1 as SGHVS and CDR2 as FNYEAQ. The CDR3 has 13 amino acids. The CDR3 loop is CASSFNRYYEQYF.

This chain joins TRBV29-1 and TRBJ2-2. This CDR3 contains 12 residues. Germline-derived CDR1 and CDR2 are SQVTM and ANQGSEA. The CDR3 reads CSVEERPGELFF.

The chain recombines TRBV29-1 with TRBJ2-7. This CDR3 is built from 14 residues. Germline-derived CDR1 and CDR2 are SQVTM and ANQGSEA. CDR3 sequence reads: CSVEVQSQTYEQYF.